Reported below is one T cell receptor beta chain. Antigen unknown. This record comes from a study of T cell repertoires in cytomegalovirus infection. The CDR3 contains 15 residues. Germline V CDR1 and CDR2: MNHNS, SASEGT. V shed 4 bases and J 4 bases; nucleotides not matched to a gene: 9. A single record per CDR3 protein comes from TCRdb applying MiXCR to the reads. The table lists about 920,000 distinct CDR3 sequences, around 30% of them singletons. The chain combines TRBV6-1 with TRBJ2-5; 7 bases are shared with TRBD1. The origin of this receptor is a human donor in good health (CMV status not recorded). Some clones in this sample may be carry-over from other donors' samples. The sample consisted of cultured CD8+ T cells from PBMCs, taken from culture after CMV antigen stimulation. The CDR3 is CASSATGAIGETQYF. The CDR3, as DNA: TGTGCCAGCAGTGCCACAGGGGCGATAGGAGAGACCCAGTACTTC.